The next 6 T cell receptor beta chains were all read from a single sample in a study of preoperative IRX-2 immunotherapy in early breast cancer. Treatment reported: preoperative locoregional IRX-2 cytokine immunotherapy. This table comes from immunoSEQ multiplex PCR, and its TCRdb copy is limited to in-frame clones, with some not included. The repertoire consists of about 19,000 clones, with 85% occurring once and the leading ten covering roughly 1.2%. The sequencing used lymph node tissue, collected after IRX-2 immunotherapy. All receptors come from a human donor with breast cancer.

The genes are TRBV19 and TRBJ1-4; D not certain. CDR1 and CDR2 from the germline V gene are LNHDA and SQIVND (reference sequence). V dropped 9 bases and J dropped 8 bases, with 16 bases sitting between them. The CDR3 extends over 13 amino acids. The CDR3 bases are TGTGCCAGCCTCCGGGTCCCGGGGGAAAAACTGTTTTTT. Protein: CASLRVPGEKLFF.

CDR3 loop: CASSLGPPNEKLFF. For the CDR3, the DNA is TGTGCCAGCAGCTTAGGGCCGCCTAATGAAAAACTGTTTTTT. The chain links TRBV11-3 to TRBJ1-4; no clear D. The V and J ends lost 1 base and 3 bases respectively, with 6 bases between them. CDR3 length: 14 amino acids. CDR1 is SGHNT, CDR2 YENEEA, per germline. Variable domain in full (rest from reference TRBV11-3 and TRBJ1-4): EAGVVQSPRYKIIEKKQPVAFWCNPISGHNTLYWYLQNLGQGPELLIRYENEEAVDDSQLPKDRFSAERLKGVDSTLKIQPAELGDSAVYLCASSLGPPNEKLFFGSGTQLSVL.

The chain employs TRBV19 and TRBJ1-1; D gene ambiguous. The CDR3 loop spans 14 amino acids. Germline-derived CDR1 and CDR2 are LNHDA and SQIVND (reference sequence). The V gene lost 3 bases and the J gene lost 4 bases, with 12 bases spanning the gap. CDR3 coding DNA: TGTGCCAGTAGTATCCGTGGGGTGGTCACTGAAGCTTTCTTT. Its protein is CASSIRGVVTEAFF.

The chain has TRBV6-7 and TRBJ1-2, with 10 bases aligning to TRBD1. TRBV6-7 is reported as an ORF; its role is uncertain. The CDR3 is 14 residues long. V lost 6 bases to trimming and J lost 7 bases; unmatched junction nucleotides: 8. In DNA form, the CDR3 reads TGTGCCAGCAGGGAGGGACAGGGGATGGGTGGCTACACCTTC. Amino acid sequence: CASREGQGMGGYTF.

CDR3 sequence reads: CASSLGHRAVQPQHF. As DNA, the CDR3 is TGTGCCAGCAGCCTTGGCCACAGGGCAGTCCAGCCCCAGCATTTT. The chain combines TRBV11-3 with TRBJ1-5, with a weak D call TRBD1 (6 bases). The CDR3 has 15 residues. The V gene lost 5 bases and the J gene lost 7 bases, with 18 bases spanning the gap. Germline V gives CDR1 SGHNT, CDR2 YENEEA. Supplemented by reference TRBV11-3 and TRBJ1-5, the full variable domain reads EAGVVQSPRYKIIEKKQPVAFWCNPISGHNTLYWYLQNLGQGPELLIRYENEEAVDDSQLPKDRFSAERLKGVDSTLKIQPAELGDSAVYLCASSLGHRAVQPQHFGDGTRLSIL.

This clone was picked up one time. This chain uses TRBV29-1 with TRBJ1-1, with D uncertain. There are 13 residues in the CDR3. Germline CDR1 reads SQVTM; CDR2 reads ANQGSEA. Trimming shortened V by 1 base and J by 6 bases, and 12 bases separated the two germline ends. In DNA form, the CDR3 reads TGCAGCGTTGAAGCCGTCCCGAGGGCTGAAGCTTTCTTT. Translation: CSVEAVPRAEAFF. Full variable domain (outside the CDR3, taken from reference TRBV29-1 and TRBJ1-1): SAVISQKPSRDICQRGTSLTIQCQVDSQVTMMFWYRQQPGQSLTLIATANQGSEATYESGFVIDKFPISRPNLTFSTLTVSNMSPEDSSIYLCSVEAVPRAEAFFGQGTRLTVV.